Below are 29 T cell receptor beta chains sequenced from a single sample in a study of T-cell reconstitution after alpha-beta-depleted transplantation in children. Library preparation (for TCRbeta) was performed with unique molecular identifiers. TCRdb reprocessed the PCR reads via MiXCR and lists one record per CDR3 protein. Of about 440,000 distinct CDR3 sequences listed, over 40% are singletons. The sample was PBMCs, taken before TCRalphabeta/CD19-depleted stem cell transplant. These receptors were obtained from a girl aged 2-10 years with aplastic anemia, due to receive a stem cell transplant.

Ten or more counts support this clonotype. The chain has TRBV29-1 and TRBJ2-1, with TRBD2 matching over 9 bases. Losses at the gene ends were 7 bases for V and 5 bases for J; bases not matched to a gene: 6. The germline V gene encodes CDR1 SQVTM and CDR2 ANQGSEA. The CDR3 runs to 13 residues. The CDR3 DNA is TGCAGCGCCTCTAGCGGGATAAACAATGAGCAGTTCTTC. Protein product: CSASSGINNEQFF.

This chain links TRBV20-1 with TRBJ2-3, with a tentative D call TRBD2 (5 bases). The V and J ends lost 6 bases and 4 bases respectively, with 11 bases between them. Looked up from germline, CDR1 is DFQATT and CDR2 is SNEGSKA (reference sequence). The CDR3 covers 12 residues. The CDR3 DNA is TGCAGTGCGGAGGCGCGGGCAGATACGCAGTATTTT. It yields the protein CSAEARADTQYF.

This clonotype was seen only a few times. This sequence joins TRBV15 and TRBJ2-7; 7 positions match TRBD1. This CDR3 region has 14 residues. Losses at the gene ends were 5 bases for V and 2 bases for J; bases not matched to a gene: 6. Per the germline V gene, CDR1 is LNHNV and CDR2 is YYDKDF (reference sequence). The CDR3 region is CATSLGQPTYEQYF. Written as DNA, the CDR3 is TGTGCCACCAGCTTGGGACAGCCCACCTACGAGCAGTACTTC. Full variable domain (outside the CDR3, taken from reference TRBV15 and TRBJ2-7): DAMVIQNPRYQVTQFGKPVTLSCSQTLNHNVMYWYQQKSSQAPKLLFHYYDKDFNNEADTPDNFQSRRPNTSFCFLDIRSPGLGDTAMYLCATSLGQPTYEQYFGPGTRLTVT.

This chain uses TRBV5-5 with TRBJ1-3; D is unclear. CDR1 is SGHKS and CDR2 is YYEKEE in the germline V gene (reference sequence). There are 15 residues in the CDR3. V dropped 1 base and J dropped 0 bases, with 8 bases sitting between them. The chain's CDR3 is CASSLTWGSGNTIYF. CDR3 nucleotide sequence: TGTGCCAGCAGCTTGACGTGGGGCTCTGGAAACACCATATATTTT. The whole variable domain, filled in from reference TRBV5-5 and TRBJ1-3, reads DAGVTQSPTHLIKTRGQQVTLRCSPISGHKSVSWYQQVLGQGPQFIFQYYEKEERGRGNFPDRFSARQFPNYSSELNVNALLLGDSALYLCASSLTWGSGNTIYFGEGSWLTVV.

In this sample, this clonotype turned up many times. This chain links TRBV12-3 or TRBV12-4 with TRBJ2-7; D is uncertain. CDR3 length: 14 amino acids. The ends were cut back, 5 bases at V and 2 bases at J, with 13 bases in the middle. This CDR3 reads CASSMRPETYEQYF. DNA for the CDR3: TGTGCCAGCAGTATGAGGCCAGAGACCTACGAGCAGTACTTC.

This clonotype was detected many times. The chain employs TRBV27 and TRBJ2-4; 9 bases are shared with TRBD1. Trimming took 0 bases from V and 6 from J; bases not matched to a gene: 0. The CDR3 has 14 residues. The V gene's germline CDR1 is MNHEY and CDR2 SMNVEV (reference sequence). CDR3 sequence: CASSLSGQGNIQYF. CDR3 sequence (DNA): TGTGCCAGCAGTTTATCGGGACAGGGAAACATTCAGTACTTC.

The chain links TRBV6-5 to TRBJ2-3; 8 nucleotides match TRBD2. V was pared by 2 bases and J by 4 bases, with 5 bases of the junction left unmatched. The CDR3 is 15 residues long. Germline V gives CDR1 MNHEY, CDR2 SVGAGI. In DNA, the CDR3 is TGTGCCAGCAGTTACGTCGCGGGAGGTGCAGATACGCAGTATTTT. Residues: CASSYVAGGADTQYF.

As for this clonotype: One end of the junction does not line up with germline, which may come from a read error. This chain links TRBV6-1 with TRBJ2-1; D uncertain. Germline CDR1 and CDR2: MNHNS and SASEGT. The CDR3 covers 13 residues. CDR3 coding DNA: TGTGCCAGCACTGAAAACACGGCCCTCCGGCAGTTCTTC. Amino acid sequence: CASTENTALRQFF.

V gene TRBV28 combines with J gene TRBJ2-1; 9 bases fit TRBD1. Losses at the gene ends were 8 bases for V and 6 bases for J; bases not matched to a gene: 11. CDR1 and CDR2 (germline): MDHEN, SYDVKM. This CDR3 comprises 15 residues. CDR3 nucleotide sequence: TGTGCCAGCGGCACCGGGACAGGGCTGGGCAATGAGCAGTTCTTC. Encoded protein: CASGTGTGLGNEQFF.

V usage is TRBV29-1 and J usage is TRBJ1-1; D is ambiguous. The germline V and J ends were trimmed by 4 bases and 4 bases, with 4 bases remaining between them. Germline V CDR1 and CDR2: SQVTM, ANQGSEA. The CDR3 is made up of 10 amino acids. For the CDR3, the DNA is TGCAGCGTTGGTTCCACTGAAGCTTTCTTT. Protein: CSVGSTEAFF.

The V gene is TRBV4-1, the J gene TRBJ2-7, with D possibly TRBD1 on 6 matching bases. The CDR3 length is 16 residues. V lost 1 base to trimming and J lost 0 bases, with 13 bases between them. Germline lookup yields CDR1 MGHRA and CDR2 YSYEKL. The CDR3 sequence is CASSQAWQGSSYEQYF. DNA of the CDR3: TGCGCCAGCAGCCAAGCCTGGCAGGGGAGCTCCTACGAGCAGTACTTC.

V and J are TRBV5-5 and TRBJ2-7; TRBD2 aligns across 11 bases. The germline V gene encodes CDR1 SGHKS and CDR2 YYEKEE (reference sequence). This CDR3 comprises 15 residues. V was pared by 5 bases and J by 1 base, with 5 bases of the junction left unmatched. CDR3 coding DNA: TGTGCCAGCAGACAGGGACTAGCGGTTTCCTACGAGCAGTACTTC. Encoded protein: CASRQGLAVSYEQYF.

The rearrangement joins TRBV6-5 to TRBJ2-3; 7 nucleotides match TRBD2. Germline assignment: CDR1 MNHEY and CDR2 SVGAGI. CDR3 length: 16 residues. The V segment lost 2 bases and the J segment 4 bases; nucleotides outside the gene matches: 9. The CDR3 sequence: CASSYLGLGGSDTQYF. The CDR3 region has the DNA TGTGCCAGCAGTTACCTCGGACTAGGTGGCTCAGATACGCAGTATTTT.

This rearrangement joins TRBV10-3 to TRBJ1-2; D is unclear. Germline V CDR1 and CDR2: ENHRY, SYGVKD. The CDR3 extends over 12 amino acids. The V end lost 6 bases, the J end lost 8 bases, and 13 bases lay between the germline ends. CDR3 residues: CAISYDKNGYTF. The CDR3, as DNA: TGTGCCATCAGCTATGACAAGAACGGCTACACCTTC.

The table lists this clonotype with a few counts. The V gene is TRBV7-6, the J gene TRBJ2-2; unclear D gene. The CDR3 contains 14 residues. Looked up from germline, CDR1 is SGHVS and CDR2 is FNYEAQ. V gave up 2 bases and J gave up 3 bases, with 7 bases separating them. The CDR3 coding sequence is TGTGCCAGCAGCTTACGCCTGGACACCGGGGAGCTGTTTTTT. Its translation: CASSLRLDTGELFF. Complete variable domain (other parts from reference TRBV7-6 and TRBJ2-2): GAGVSQSPRYKVTKRGQDVALRCDPISGHVSLYWYRQALGQGPEFLTYFNYEAQQDKSGLPNDRFSAERPEGSISTLTIQRTEQRDSAMYRCASSLRLDTGELFFGEGSRLTVL.

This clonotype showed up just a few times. This CDR3 is CAWLSGQETQYF. CDR3 in DNA: TGTGCCTGGCTCTCGGGACAAGAGACCCAGTACTTC. The V gene is TRBV30, the J gene TRBJ2-5, with a weak D call TRBD2 (5 bases). V was shortened by 5 bases and J by 2 bases, with 9 bases between the two germline ends. Germline values: CDR1 GTSNPN, CDR2 SVGIG (reference sequence). The CDR3 consists of 12 residues.

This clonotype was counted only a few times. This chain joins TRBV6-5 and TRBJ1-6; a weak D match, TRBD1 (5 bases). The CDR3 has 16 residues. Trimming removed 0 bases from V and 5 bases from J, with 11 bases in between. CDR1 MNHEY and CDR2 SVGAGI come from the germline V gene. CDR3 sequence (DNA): TGTGCCAGCAGTTACTCCGGGGGGGGAGATAATTCACCCCTCCACTTT. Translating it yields CASSYSGGGDNSPLHF.

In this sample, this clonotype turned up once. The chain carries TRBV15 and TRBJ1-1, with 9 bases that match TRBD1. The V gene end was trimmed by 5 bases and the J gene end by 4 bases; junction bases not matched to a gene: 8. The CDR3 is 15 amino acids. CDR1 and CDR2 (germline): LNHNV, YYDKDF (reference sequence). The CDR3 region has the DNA TGTGCCACCAGCGGGGGGACAGGGAGATCCACTGAAGCTTTCTTT. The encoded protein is CATSGGTGRSTEAFF.

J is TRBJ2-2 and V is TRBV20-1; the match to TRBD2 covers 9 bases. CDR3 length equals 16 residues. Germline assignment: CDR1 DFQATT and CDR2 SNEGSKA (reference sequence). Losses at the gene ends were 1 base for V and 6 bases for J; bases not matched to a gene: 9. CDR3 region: CSARVPSGRLAGELFF. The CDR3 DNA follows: TGCAGTGCTAGAGTACCGAGCGGGAGGCTAGCCGGGGAGCTGTTTTTT.

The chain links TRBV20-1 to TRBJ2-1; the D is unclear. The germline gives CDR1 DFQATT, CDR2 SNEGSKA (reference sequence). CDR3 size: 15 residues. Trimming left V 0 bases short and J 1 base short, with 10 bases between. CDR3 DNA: TGCAGTGCTAGAGATCAGAGCGTGTCCTACAATGAGCAGTTCTTC. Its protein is CSARDQSVSYNEQFF.

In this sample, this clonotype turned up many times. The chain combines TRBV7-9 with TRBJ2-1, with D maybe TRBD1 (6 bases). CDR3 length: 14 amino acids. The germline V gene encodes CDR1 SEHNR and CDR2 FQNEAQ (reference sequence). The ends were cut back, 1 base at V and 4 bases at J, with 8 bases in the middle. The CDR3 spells CASSLVQGYNEQFF. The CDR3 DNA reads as TGTGCCAGCAGCTTAGTACAGGGATACAATGAGCAGTTCTTC.

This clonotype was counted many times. CDR3 residues: CASSFDRGQSYEQYF. The CDR3 region has the DNA TGTGCCAGCAGTTTTGACAGGGGACAATCCTACGAGCAGTACTTC. J is TRBJ2-7 and V is TRBV12-3 or TRBV12-4; 8 bases agree with TRBD1. CDR3 size: 15 residues. The V gene end was trimmed by 3 bases and the J gene end by 1 base; junction bases not matched to a gene: 5.

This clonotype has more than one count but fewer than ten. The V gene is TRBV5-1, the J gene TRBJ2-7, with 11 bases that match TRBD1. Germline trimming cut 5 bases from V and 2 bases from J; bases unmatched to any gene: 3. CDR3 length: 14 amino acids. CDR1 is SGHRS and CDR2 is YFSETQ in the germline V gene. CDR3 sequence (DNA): TGCGCCAGCAGACCGGGACAGGGGGCCTACGAGCAGTACTTC. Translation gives CASRPGQGAYEQYF.

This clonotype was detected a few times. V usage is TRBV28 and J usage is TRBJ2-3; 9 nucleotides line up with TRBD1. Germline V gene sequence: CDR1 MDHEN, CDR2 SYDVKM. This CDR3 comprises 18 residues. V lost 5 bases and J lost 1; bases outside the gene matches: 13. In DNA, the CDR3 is TGTGCCAGCAGTCATAAACCCCGTTGGGACAGGGGCACAGATACGCAGTATTTT. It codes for CASSHKPRWDRGTDTQYF. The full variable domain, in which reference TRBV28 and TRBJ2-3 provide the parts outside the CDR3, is DVKVTQSSRYLVKRTGEKVFLECVQDMDHENMFWYRQDPGLGLRLIYFSYDVKMKEKGDIPEGYSVSREKKERFSLILESASTNQTSMYLCASSHKPRWDRGTDTQYFGPGTRLTVL.

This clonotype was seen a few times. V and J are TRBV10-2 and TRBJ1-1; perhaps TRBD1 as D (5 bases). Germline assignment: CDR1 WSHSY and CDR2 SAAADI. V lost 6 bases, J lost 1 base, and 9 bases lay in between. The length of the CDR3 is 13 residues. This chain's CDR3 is CASRGVKNTEAFF. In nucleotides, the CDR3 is TGCGCCAGCAGAGGGGTCAAGAACACTGAAGCTTTCTTT.

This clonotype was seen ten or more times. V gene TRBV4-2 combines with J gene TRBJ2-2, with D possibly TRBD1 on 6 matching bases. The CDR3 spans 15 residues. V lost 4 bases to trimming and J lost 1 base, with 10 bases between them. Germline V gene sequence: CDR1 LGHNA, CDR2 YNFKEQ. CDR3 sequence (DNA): TGTGCCAGCAGCCGGCGACAGGAGAACACCGGGGAGCTGTTTTTT. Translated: CASSRRQENTGELFF.

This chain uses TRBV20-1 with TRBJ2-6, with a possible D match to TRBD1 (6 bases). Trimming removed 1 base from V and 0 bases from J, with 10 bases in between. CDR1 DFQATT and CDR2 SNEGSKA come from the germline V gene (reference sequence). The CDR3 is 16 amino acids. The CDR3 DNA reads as TGCAGTGCTAGAGTCAGGGACAACTCTGGGGCCAACGTCCTGACTTTC. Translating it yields CSARVRDNSGANVLTF.

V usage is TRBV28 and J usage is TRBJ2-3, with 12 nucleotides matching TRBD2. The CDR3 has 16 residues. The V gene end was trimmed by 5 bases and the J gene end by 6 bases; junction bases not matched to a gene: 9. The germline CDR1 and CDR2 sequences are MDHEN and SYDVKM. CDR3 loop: CASSPPTSGSQDTQYF. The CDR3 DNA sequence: TGTGCCAGCAGTCCCCCGACTAGCGGGAGTCAGGATACGCAGTATTTT.

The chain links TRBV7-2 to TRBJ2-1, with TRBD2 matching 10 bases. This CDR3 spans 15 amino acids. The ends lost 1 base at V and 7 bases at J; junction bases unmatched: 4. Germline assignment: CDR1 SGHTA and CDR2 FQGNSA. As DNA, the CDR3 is TGTGCCAGCAGCTTAGAGGGACTAGCGACTAATGAGCAGTTCTTC. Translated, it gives CASSLEGLATNEQFF.